This TCR beta chain derives from a study of shared clonotypes between healthy human individuals. Method: immunoSEQ multiplex PCR; TCRdb's copy keeps in-frame clones and lacks some. The sample lists hundreds of thousands of clones; about 74% were seen once. Only Caucasian adults living in Nashville, Tennessee served as donors. The specimen sequenced was memory CD4+ T cells sorted from blood. Subset described: CD45RA-negative fraction. This clonotype was obtained from a woman aged 25 to 45 in good health.

The CDR3 DNA is TGTGCCAGCAGTGGCGCTAGCGGGCACTACAATGAGCAGTTCTTC. Encoded protein: CASSGASGHYNEQFF. The chain employs TRBV6-1 and TRBJ2-1, with TRBD2 identical over 8 bases. Germline CDR1 reads MNHNS; CDR2 reads SASEGT. Unmatched junction bases numbered 5, after V lost 4 bases and J lost 3 bases. The CDR3 consists of 15 residues.